The 31 T cell receptor beta chains presented below share a single source sample, sequenced in a study of identical twins. Each CDR3 protein gets one entry after TCRdb re-called the 5' RACE reads with MiXCR. Of hundreds of thousands of distinct CDR3 sequences listed, around 6.1% are singletons. The sequenced sample was naive T cells sorted from blood. These receptors were taken from a man aged 18 to 30 in good health.

Only a few counts were recorded for this clonotype. Here the CDR3 DNA reads TGTGCCAGCAGTTACTGGGAGGGGACAGGGTTGAATGAGCAGTTCTTC. Protein: CASSYWEGTGLNEQFF. The chain recombines TRBV6-5 with TRBJ2-1, with TRBD1 matching over 9 bases. The J segment lost 7 bases and the V segment lost 1 base, leaving 8 bases of the junction unmatched. Germline CDR1 and CDR2: MNHEY and SVGAGI. CDR3 length equals 16 residues.

This clonotype was detected a few times. The chain recombines TRBV4-2 with TRBJ2-1, with 13 bases matching TRBD2. The germline CDR1 and CDR2 sequences are LGHNA and YNFKEQ. The junction had 8 bases not matched to a gene; V was cut back by 3 bases and J by 0 bases. This CDR3 region has 19 residues. For the CDR3, the DNA is TGTGCCAGCAGCCATAGCGGGACTAGCGGGGTAAGCTCCTACAATGAGCAGTTCTTC. Encoded protein: CASSHSGTSGVSSYNEQFF.

The V gene is TRBV15, the J gene TRBJ1-2; D possibly corresponds to TRBD1 (5 bases). V was pared by 3 bases and J by 6 bases, with 14 bases between. There are 14 residues in the CDR3. In germline, CDR1 is LNHNV, CDR2 YYDKDF (reference sequence). The CDR3 reads CATSSDSNADGYTF. CDR3 nucleotide sequence: TGTGCCACCAGCAGCGACAGTAATGCGGATGGCTACACCTTC.

This clonotype was observed a single time. The chain uses TRBV11-2 and TRBJ2-6; 14 bases are shared with TRBD2. The CDR3 has 18 residues. The germline gives CDR1 SGHAT, CDR2 FQNNGV. The V gene end was trimmed by 5 bases and the J gene end by 2 bases; junction bases not matched to a gene: 5. DNA of the CDR3: TGTGCCAGCAGCGCCCGACTAGCGGGAGGGGCTGGGGCCAACGTCCTGACTTTC. This gives the protein CASSARLAGGAGANVLTF.

The J gene is TRBJ2-3, the V gene TRBV29-1; TRBD2 is a possible D gene (5 bases). The germline gives CDR1 SQVTM, CDR2 ANQGSEA. V was clipped by 6 bases and J by 4 bases, with 17 bases between them. The CDR3 has 14 amino acids. In nucleotides, the CDR3 is TGCAGCGTAGTTGCGGGCCTCGCGGCAGATACGCAGTATTTT. Amino acids: CSVVAGLAADTQYF.

This clonotype has just one count. This sequence joins TRBV11-3 and TRBJ2-1; D remains ambiguous. V was pared by 5 bases and J by 2 bases, with 13 bases between. CDR1 is SGHNT, CDR2 YENEEA, per germline. The CDR3 sequence is 15 residues long. The CDR3 DNA reads as TGTGCCAGCAGCCCTTACGTGGAGACCTACAATGAGCAGTTCTTC. It codes for CASSPYVETYNEQFF.

The chain joins TRBV30 to TRBJ1-1; D is perhaps TRBD1 (5 bases). Germline lookup yields CDR1 GTSNPN and CDR2 SVGIG (reference sequence). Deletions cut 2 bases from V and 5 bases from J, with 9 bases between. This CDR3 has 12 amino acids. This CDR3 is CAWSSGKTEAFF. The DNA of the CDR3 is TGTGCCTGGAGTTCAGGGAAGACTGAAGCTTTCTTT.

This clonotype was found many times. The chain has TRBV20-1 and TRBJ2-5; 7 positions agree with TRBD1. J lost 14 bases, V lost 4 bases, and 10 bases had no gene match. The CDR3 runs 11 residues. CDR1 is DFQATT, CDR2 SNEGSKA, per germline (reference sequence). The CDR3 reads CSATEYGTDYF. Here the CDR3 DNA reads TGCAGTGCTACGGAATACGGGACAGATTACTTC.

The V gene is TRBV7-2, the J gene TRBJ1-6; D gene ambiguous. Trimming cost V 5 bases and J 9 bases, with 14 bases left between them. Looked up from germline, CDR1 is SGHTA and CDR2 is FQGNSA. This CDR3 region has 14 residues. This chain's CDR3 is CASSINGVISPLHF. CDR3 nucleotides: TGTGCCAGCAGCATAAACGGGGTCATTTCACCCCTCCACTTT.

The sample holds many counts of this clonotype. The chain carries TRBV5-6 and TRBJ2-1, with D possibly TRBD2 on 6 matching bases. The V gene lost 0 bases and the J gene lost 4 bases, with 14 bases spanning the gap. The germline V gene has CDR1 SGHDT and CDR2 YYEEEE. CDR3 size: 16 residues. This chain's CDR3 is CASSLVSGRAYNEQFF. DNA for the CDR3: TGTGCCAGCAGCTTGGTCTCCGGGAGAGCTTACAATGAGCAGTTCTTC.

V usage is TRBV11-2 and J usage is TRBJ2-3; the match to TRBD2 covers 11 bases. V shed 0 bases and J 3 bases; nucleotides not matched to a gene: 14. This CDR3 region has 20 residues. Germline V gene sequence: CDR1 SGHAT, CDR2 FQNNGV. CDR3 sequence: CASSLESSGRLPGRTDTQYF. CDR3 bases: TGTGCCAGCAGCTTAGAGTCTAGCGGGAGGTTACCAGGCAGGACAGATACGCAGTATTTT.

This clonotype was seen more than once but under ten times. This chain joins TRBV6-2 or TRBV6-3 and TRBJ2-7; 11 bases are a match to TRBD2. V shed 0 bases, J shed 0 bases, and the junction held 13 bases outside the gene matches. CDR3 length: 20 amino acids. Germline V gene lookup returns CDR1 MNHEY and CDR2 SVGEGT. The chain's CDR3 is CASSYSIASGRPPSSYEQYF. The CDR3 nucleotides are TGTGCCAGCAGTTACTCGATTGCTAGCGGGAGGCCCCCGTCCTCCTACGAGCAGTACTTC.

This clonotype was recorded at least ten times. The V gene is TRBV2, the J gene TRBJ1-5, with a weak D call TRBD1 (5 bases). The V and J ends lost 6 bases and 0 bases respectively, with 12 bases between them. The CDR3 has 15 amino acids. Per germline, CDR1 SNHLY and CDR2 FYNNEI. The CDR3 nucleotides are TGTGCCAGCAGGAATAGGGGATATAGCAATCAGCCCCAGCATTTT. This encodes CASRNRGYSNQPQHF.

This clonotype appeared a few times. V usage is TRBV7-2 and J usage is TRBJ2-5; D is perhaps TRBD1 (6 bases). There are 15 residues in the CDR3. The germline CDR1 and CDR2 sequences are SGHTA and FQGNSA. The V end lost 1 base, the J end lost 1 base, and 10 bases lay between the germline ends. The CDR3 protein is CASSLEDSFQETQYF. The CDR3 DNA follows: TGTGCCAGCAGCTTAGAGGACAGTTTCCAAGAGACCCAGTACTTC.

A few counts support this clonotype. V usage is TRBV12-3 or TRBV12-4 and J usage is TRBJ2-5; D gene ambiguous. Trimming pared 6 bases from V and 1 base from J, leaving 15 bases between. This CDR3 spans 15 amino acids. The CDR3 loop reads CASSLRDQSQETQYF. CDR3 DNA: TGTGCCAGCAGCCTGCGCGACCAGAGCCAAGAGACCCAGTACTTC.

This clonotype has ten or more counts. The chain employs TRBV20-1 and TRBJ2-1; a possible D gene is TRBD2 (6 bases). Trimming pared 6 bases from V and 0 bases from J, leaving 12 bases between. Germline assignment: CDR1 DFQATT and CDR2 SNEGSKA (reference sequence). This CDR3 comprises 14 residues. In DNA, the CDR3 is TGCAGTGCGGAGGGACCCAACTCCTACAATGAGCAGTTCTTC. This encodes CSAEGPNSYNEQFF.

The sample holds many counts of this clonotype. This sequence joins TRBV14 and TRBJ2-1, with 8 bases identical to TRBD2. V lost 0 bases to trimming and J lost 13 bases; unmatched junction nucleotides: 5. This CDR3 has 13 residues. Germline V gene lookup returns CDR1 SGHDN and CDR2 FVKESK. CDR3 protein: CASSQDRVAGQFF. In DNA, the CDR3 is TGTGCCAGCAGCCAAGATCGAGTAGCGGGACAGTTCTTC.

Comments on this clonotype: A much more abundant neighbour one base away suggests this may be a read error. V and J are TRBV20-1 and TRBJ2-5; D perhaps matches TRBD2 (7 bases). Looked up from germline, CDR1 is DFQATT and CDR2 is SNEGSKA (reference sequence). There are 16 residues in the CDR3. The CDR3 nucleotides read TGCAGTGCTTACCCCATTTCGGGGGGCGTTTCAGAGGCCCAGTACTTC. As protein: CSAYPISGGVSEAQYF.

This clonotype was counted many times. The chain couples TRBV6-5 to TRBJ1-4, with D perhaps TRBD1 (5 bases). CDR1 MNHEY and CDR2 SVGAGI come from the germline V gene. The CDR3 spans 17 residues. Trimming shortened V by 0 bases and J by 0 bases, and 11 bases separated the two germline ends. The CDR3 region has the DNA TGTGCCAGCAGTTACTCTGGAAGGGGTACAACTAATGAAAAACTGTTTTTT. Translation gives CASSYSGRGTTNEKLFF.

This clonotype was recorded many times. The chain is built from TRBV10-3 and TRBJ1-3; perhaps TRBD1 as D (5 bases). Germline V gives CDR1 ENHRY, CDR2 SYGVKD. V was shortened by 0 bases and J by 0 bases, with 6 bases between the two germline ends. This CDR3 is built from 15 residues. CDR3 region: CAISESGPSGNTIYF. In DNA, the CDR3 is TGTGCCATCAGTGAGTCGGGACCCTCTGGAAACACCATATATTTT.

The chain couples TRBV3-1 to TRBJ2-7; TRBD2 is a possible D gene (6 bases). Trimming left V 3 bases short and J 9 bases short, with 15 bases between. Germline V lookup: CDR1 LGHDT, CDR2 YNNKEL (reference sequence). This CDR3 has 13 amino acids. As DNA, the CDR3 is TGTGCCAGCAGCCACGGAGGGCAGACGATGCAGTACTTC. It yields the protein CASSHGGQTMQYF.

In this sample, this clonotype turned up many times. The chain has TRBV3-1 and TRBJ2-5, with D possibly TRBD2 on 5 matching bases. Trimming removed 7 bases from V and 5 bases from J, with 17 bases in between. The CDR3 has 14 residues. Germline CDR1 LGHDT, CDR2 YNNKEL (reference sequence). CDR3 sequence: CASIDKRSGETQYF. The CDR3 DNA reads as TGTGCCAGCATCGATAAGCGGAGCGGTGAGACCCAGTACTTC.

This clonotype turned up a few times. The chain links TRBV5-1 to TRBJ1-4; no reliable D call. The CDR3 extends over 17 amino acids. CDR1 SGHRS and CDR2 YFSETQ come from the germline V gene. Trimming took off 4 bases at V and 0 bases at J, with 16 bases between the two ends. This CDR3 reads CASSPGETGATNEKLFF. CDR3 coding DNA: TGCGCCAGCAGCCCCGGGGAAACTGGGGCAACTAATGAAAAACTGTTTTTT.

This clonotype was found many times. This sequence joins TRBV15 and TRBJ2-1; no firm D call. The ends were cut back, 1 base at V and 10 bases at J, with 8 bases in the middle. There are 12 residues in the CDR3. The germline gives CDR1 LNHNV, CDR2 YYDKDF (reference sequence). The DNA for the CDR3 is TGTGCCACCAGCAGAGTCCGGGCCGAGCAGTTCTTC. Protein sequence: CATSRVRAEQFF.

CDR3 region: CASSLAASGYTF. Written as DNA, the CDR3 is TGTGCCAGCAGCTTGGCCGCCAGTGGCTACACCTTC. The V gene is TRBV5-6, the J gene TRBJ1-2; D gene uncertain. The CDR3 is 12 amino acids. V was shortened by 0 bases and J by 7 bases, with 7 bases between the two germline ends. The germline V gene has CDR1 SGHDT and CDR2 YYEEEE.

The J gene is TRBJ2-7, the V gene TRBV19, with D perhaps matching TRBD1 (6 bases). Germline V gene sequence: CDR1 LNHDA, CDR2 SQIVND (reference sequence). CDR3 length equals 13 residues. Between the trimmed V and J ends, which lost 6 bases and 2 bases, there was a span of 11 bases. This CDR3 reads CASRDGQTYEQYF. DNA for the CDR3: TGTGCCAGTAGGGACGGACAGACCTACGAGCAGTACTTC.

This chain uses TRBV28 with TRBJ2-3, with 8 bases matching TRBD2. From germline, CDR1 is MDHEN and CDR2 SYDVKM. With V trimmed by 4 bases and J by 6 bases, 24 bases remained unmatched. The CDR3 extends over 20 amino acids. The chain's CDR3 is CASSWKRRNAGTSSMDTQYF. In DNA form, the CDR3 reads TGTGCCAGCAGTTGGAAAAGACGGAACGCCGGGACTAGTAGTATGGATACGCAGTATTTT. Together with reference TRBV28 and TRBJ2-3, the CDR3 gives the full variable domain: DVKVTQSSRYLVKRTGEKVFLECVQDMDHENMFWYRQDPGLGLRLIYFSYDVKMKEKGDIPEGYSVSREKKERFSLILESASTNQTSMYLCASSWKRRNAGTSSMDTQYFGPGTRLTVL.

This clonotype was seen once. The gene calls are TRBV28 and TRBJ2-1, with TRBD1 matching 7 bases. Germline CDR1 is MDHEN and CDR2 is SYDVKM. V trimming: 5 bases; J trimming: 8 bases; junction bases outside the gene matches: 6. This CDR3 contains 13 residues. In nucleotides, the CDR3 is TGTGCCAGCAGTGTAGACAGGGTCTATGAGCAGTTCTTC. Protein sequence: CASSVDRVYEQFF.

This clonotype has at least ten counts. This sequence joins TRBV12-3 or TRBV12-4 and TRBJ2-7, with D possibly TRBD2 on 6 matching bases. The ends were cut back, 3 bases at V and 6 bases at J, with 9 bases in the middle. The CDR3 consists of 12 residues. Here the CDR3 DNA reads TGTGCCAGCAGTTTGGGACTTGCCGAGCAGTACTTC. This encodes CASSLGLAEQYF.

The V gene is TRBV29-1, the J gene TRBJ1-4; no reliable D call. V was clipped by 7 bases and J by 10 bases, with 19 bases between them. The germline CDR1 and CDR2 sequences are SQVTM and ANQGSEA. The CDR3 totals 13 residues. CDR3 loop: CSARSLNVRKLFF. The CDR3 DNA reads as TGCAGCGCCCGCTCTCTGAATGTGAGAAAACTGTTTTTT.

This clonotype was picked up many times. V and J are TRBV29-1 and TRBJ2-7; 10 nucleotides match TRBD2. Germline-derived CDR1 and CDR2 are SQVTM and ANQGSEA. CDR3 length equals 11 residues. J was trimmed by 12 bases and V by 5 bases; bases with no gene match: 7. The CDR3 DNA is TGCAGCGTTATTCTAGCGGGAGATCTGTACGTC. It codes for CSVILAGDLYV.